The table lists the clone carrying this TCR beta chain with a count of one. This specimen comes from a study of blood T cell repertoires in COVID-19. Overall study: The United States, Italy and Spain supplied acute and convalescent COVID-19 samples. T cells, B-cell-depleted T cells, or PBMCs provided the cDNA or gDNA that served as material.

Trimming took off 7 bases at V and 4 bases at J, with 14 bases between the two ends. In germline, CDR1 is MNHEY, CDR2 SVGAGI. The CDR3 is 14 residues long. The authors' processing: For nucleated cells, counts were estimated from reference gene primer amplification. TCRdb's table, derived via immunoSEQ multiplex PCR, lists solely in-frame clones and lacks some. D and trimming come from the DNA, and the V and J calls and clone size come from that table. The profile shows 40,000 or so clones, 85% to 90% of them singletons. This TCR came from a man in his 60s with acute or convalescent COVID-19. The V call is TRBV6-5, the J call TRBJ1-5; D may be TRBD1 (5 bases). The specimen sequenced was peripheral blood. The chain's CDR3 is CASTPPGGNQPQHF. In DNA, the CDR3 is TGTGCCAGCACCCCACCGGGGGGGAATCAGCCCCAGCATTTT.